This T cell receptor beta chain was obtained from a study of blood T cell repertoires in COVID-19 (TCRdb year 2020). Some background on the complete study: Samples from collaborators originated in the United States, Italy and Spain and spanned both the acute and convalescent phases of COVID-19. The prospective study material was composed of cDNA or gDNA derived from T cells, B-cell-depleted T cells, or PBMCs. Subjects who had been exposed to COVID-19, were actively infected with it, or had recovered from it provided the deeply sampled blood TCRbeta repertoires that made up the dataset. The repertoires were released in a freely available public database intended as a resource for research on the immune response to SARS-CoV-2. The samples were drawn from two sources: the first 160 participants of the ongoing ImmuneRACE study, and 1,200 or so subjects contributed by 6 global collaborators. Nearly every sample came with metadata listing a de-identified subject ID, COVID-19 status, age in years and sex. Where HLA class I and class II types were available, the types were taken from metadata supplied by the sample provider, not from assay-based typing. Here is what the overall study found, with its caveats: How much clinical and demographic metadata was included differed by source and by participant, and the metadata was provided uncurated.

The CDR3 has 14 amino acids, counting the end cysteine and phenylalanine. CDR3 DNA is the only sequence kept; it has 42 bases, read in frame from the first base. V is pared back by 0 bases and J by 5 bases, with 10 bases lying between the germline termini. From a lookup of the germline V gene, CDR1 and CDR2 are SGHRS and YFSETQ. A note on this clone: Its binding antigen is unknown. Base qualities are not provided; no much larger clone lies one nucleotide away.

Another Seattle source contributed samples from volunteer blood donors who had recovered from COVID-19. Each collaborating institution followed its own protocols to collect whole blood in K2EDTA tubes. For TCRbeta analysis, collaborators shipped samples as frozen whole blood, isolated PBMCs, or DNA extracted from either of those sample types. TCRbeta CDR3 regions were amplified from genomic DNA using the immunoSEQ Assay, a bias-controlled multiplex PCR. The authors' analysis ran thus. Within the assay, amplification of reference gene primers was used to estimate how many nucleated cells each sample contained. To quantify the absolute abundance of each unique TCRbeta CDR3 rearrangement, sequence reads were collapsed and filtered. For each sample, productive Simpson clonality was calculated as the square root of Simpson's diversity index over productive rearrangements. TCRdb's version of the immuneACCESS table is confined to in-frame rearrangements and falls short of the full clone set. An unresolved V gene accounts for under half of the shortfall where checked; the remainder is of unknown origin. D and trimming come from the DNA, and the V and J calls and clone size come from that table. This sample is represented by some 270,000 clones; roughly 84% of them were singletons. The ten top clones hold approximately 1.4% of the sample.

The rearranged segments are TRBV5-1 and TRBJ2-3; perhaps TRBD2 is the D gene, with 5 bases matching. Sequencing was performed on peripheral blood. The clonotype comes from a middle-aged woman who had recovered from COVID-19. The bases are TGCGCCAGCAGCTTGGTTAGCGTGGGAGATACGCAGTATTTT. The encoded protein is CASSLVSVGDTQYF.